Detailed here is one T cell receptor (beta chain). The junction shows a germline mismatch at one end, possibly a read error. No cell sorting was done before RNA was extracted from the tissue. This sample is part of a study of tumor and adjacent non-tumor tissue in lung cancer. A modified ARM-PCR protocol with three rounds of nested PCR amplified TCRbeta. MiXCR, run by TCRdb on the multiplex PCR reads, gives a single entry per CDR3 protein. The profile shows approximately 76,000 distinct CDR3 sequences, about two thirds of them singletons. CDR1 is KGHSY and CDR2 is FQNENV in the germline V gene. This CDR3 is 13 amino acids long.

The sequenced material came from lung tumor tissue. The chain combines TRBV16 with TRBJ2-7; TRBD1 is a possible D gene (6 bases). This receptor was taken from a woman aged 70-85 years with non-small cell lung cancer. CDR3 sequence: CSSTRWGPLEQYF. CDR3 DNA sequence: TGTTCCAGCACCCGTTGGGGGCCGCTTGAGCAGTACTTC.